This T cell receptor (beta chain) was profiled in a study of a mutant IDH1 vaccine in newly diagnosed glioma. Libraries were prepared by immunoSEQ multiplex PCR; TCRdb keeps only in-frame clonotypes and omits some of them. The sample carries 85,000 to 100,000 clones, around four fifths recorded once. Per germline, CDR1 SEHNR and CDR2 FQNEAQ (reference sequence). The CDR3 is 13 residues long. The V and J ends lost 5 bases and 3 bases respectively, with 11 bases between them. Time point: baseline, week 1 (first vaccination visit). Treatment meaning: pre-vaccination baseline after standard-of-care therapy.

The sequenced sample was PBMCs, obtained from a glioma patient treated with radiotherapy, temozolomide or both. The chain combines TRBV7-9 with TRBJ2-7; the D is unclear. This receptor was obtained from a man in his forties or fifties with glioma. CDR3 sequence (DNA): TGTGCCAGCAGCCTGGTCGGGCGCTACGAGCAGTACTTC. Translating gives CASSLVGRYEQYF.